The next 30 T cell receptor beta chains were all read from a single sample in a study of T cells in women clearing cervical HPV infection. Profiling relied on immunoSEQ multiplex PCR, and the TCRdb table lists in-frame clones only, not all of them. The sample table sets out about 46,000 clones. Sequenced material: blood buffy coat. The source is a woman aged 18 to 75 with a cervical HPV16 infection that either progressed to CIN3+ or cleared (not recorded which).

For this clone: The read terminates 3 residues ahead of where the CDR3 ends, so the germline J gene completes it. V usage is TRBV2 and J usage is TRBJ1-2, with D tentatively TRBD1 (5 bases). Germline V gives CDR1 SNHLY, CDR2 FYNNEI. This CDR3 has 12 amino acids. Partial CDR3 DNA: TGTGCCAGCAGTACGCAGGGAAATGAC. Its translation: CASSTQGND. The full CDR3 reads CASSTQGNDYTF.

As concerns this clone: The read halts 3 residues ahead of the CDR3 end, with the missing end drawn from the germline J gene. The gene calls are TRBV29-1 and TRBJ2-7; D possibly corresponds to TRBD2 (6 bases). V was trimmed by 4 bases and J by 4 bases, leaving 20 bases between them. The CDR3 length is 15 residues. In germline, CDR1 is SQVTM, CDR2 ANQGSEA. The CDR3 here is CSVGPAGVLPYEQYF. The DNA read from the CDR3 is TGCAGCGTTGGACCAGCGGGCGTATTACCTTACGAG.

Comment on this clone: The read halts 3 residues ahead of the CDR3 end, with the missing end drawn from the germline J gene. V usage is TRBV6-1 and J usage is TRBJ1-2, with 8 nucleotides matching TRBD1. In germline, CDR1 is MNHNS, CDR2 SASEGT. There are 16 residues in the CDR3. The ends lost 1 base at V and 4 bases at J; junction bases unmatched: 8. The CDR3 loop is CASSEEAGGSGYGYTF. CDR3 DNA, as far as it was read: TGTGCCAGCAGTGAAGAGGCAGGGGGCTCCGGCTATGGC.

A word on this clone: The read is 3 residues too short to cover the CDR3 end, so that end is filled in from the germline J gene. V usage is TRBV7-9 and J usage is TRBJ2-7; D is possibly TRBD2 (5 bases). Germline lookup yields CDR1 SEHNR and CDR2 FQNEAQ (reference sequence). V dropped 1 base and J dropped 6 bases, with 13 bases sitting between them. The CDR3 spans 14 residues. Here the CDR3 reads CASSLGRSAGEQYF. CDR3 DNA, as far as it was read: TGTGCCAGCAGCTTAGGCAGGAGCGCGGGCGAG.

Comment on this clone: Read coverage stops 3 residues before the CDR3 terminus; the germline J gene supplies the remainder. This chain joins TRBV7-8 and TRBJ2-1, with TRBD2 identical over 8 bases. The ends lost 1 base at V and 9 bases at J; junction bases unmatched: 14. CDR1 and CDR2 from the germline V gene are SGHVS and FQNEAQ. The CDR3 spans 17 residues. CDR3 bases read: TGTGCCAGCAGCTTAGTCCTGCGGGGGGCCACTTCTGGTGAG. It specifies CASSLVLRGATSGE. The whole CDR3 region reads CASSLVLRGATSGEQFF.

Of note for this clone: The CDR3 goes on 3 residues after the read ends, and that part is filled in from the germline J gene. The chain employs TRBV5-1 and TRBJ2-5, with TRBD2 matching 7 bases. The CDR3 runs to 14 residues. Trimming cost V 3 bases and J 1 base; bases outside gene matches: 3. Germline values: CDR1 SGHRS, CDR2 YFSETQ. The CDR3 bases that were read are TGCGCCAGCAGCTGGGCTAGCGGCCAAGAGACC. Translating gives CASSWASGQET. The complete CDR3 protein is CASSWASGQETQYF.

Note on this clone: The read ends 3 residues shy of where the CDR3 ends; the end is completed using the germline J gene. This chain links TRBV10-3 with TRBJ2-1; tentative D call: TRBD2 (6 bases). V lost 6 bases and J lost 8, with 14 bases in between. The V gene's germline CDR1 is ENHRY and CDR2 SYGVKD. This CDR3 has 13 residues. The CDR3 bases that were read are TGTGCCATCAGCGAGACTAGTAGCTATGAG. Translating gives CAISETSSYE. The full CDR3 sequence reads CAISETSSYEQFF.

A remark on this clone: The DNA ends 3 residues before the CDR3 does, and the rest of the CDR3 is filled in from the germline J gene. The chain employs TRBV7-3 and TRBJ2-1, with a possible D match to TRBD2 (6 bases). Germline V gives CDR1 SGHTA, CDR2 FQGTGA. Between the trimmed V and J ends, which lost 8 bases and 1 base, there was a span of 15 bases. The CDR3 contains 15 residues. CDR3 DNA (partial): TGTGCCAGCCCAGTCCTAGCGCAGTCCTACAATGAG. Protein: CASPVLAQSYNE. Given in full, the CDR3 is CASPVLAQSYNEQFF.

Points on this clone: The sequenced fragment ends 3 residues before the CDR3 boundary, so the rest is inferred from the germline J gene. The rearrangement links TRBV2 to TRBJ2-7, with a possible D match to TRBD1 (6 bases). Germline values: CDR1 SNHLY, CDR2 FYNNEI. V was clipped by 6 bases and J by 3 bases, with 9 bases between them. The CDR3 totals 12 residues. CDR3: CASSGTNYEQYF. The covered CDR3 bases are TGTGCCAGCAGCGGGACAAACTACGAG. The whole variable domain, remainder taken from reference TRBV2 and TRBJ2-7, is EPEVTQTPSHQVTQMGQEVILRCVPISNHLYFYWYRQILGQKVEFLVSFYNNEISEKSEIFDDQFSVERPDGSNFTLKIRSTKLEDSAMYFCASSGTNYEQYFGPGTRLTVT.

Note on this clone: The read ends 3 residues before the CDR3 terminus; that terminus is restored from the germline J gene. V usage is TRBV7-6 and J usage is TRBJ2-2; 10 nucleotides line up with TRBD1. The CDR3 contains 14 residues. Germline loops: CDR1 SGHVS, CDR2 FNYEAQ. The covered CDR3 bases are TGTGCCAGCGGACCGGGACAGGGGTCAGGAAAG. This translates into CASGPGQGSGK. The whole CDR3 reads CASGPGQGSGKLFF.

In regard to this clone: Coverage ceases 3 residues before the CDR3 finishes, and the germline J gene fills in the end. The V gene is TRBV11-2, the J gene TRBJ1-6; a weak D match, TRBD1 (6 bases). CDR3 length: 15 residues. The V end was cut by 5 bases, the J end by 5 bases, with 13 bases between. The germline CDR1 and CDR2 sequences are SGHAT and FQNNGV. The CDR3 bases that were read are TGTGCCAGCAGCGCTACCGGGACAAATAATTCACCC. Its translation is CASSATGTNNSP. The full CDR3 protein reads CASSATGTNNSPLHF.

As for this clone: The read ends 3 residues before the CDR3 terminus; that terminus is restored from the germline J gene. The chain has TRBV27 and TRBJ2-1, with D perhaps TRBD1 (6 bases). There are 16 residues in the CDR3. Germline V lookup: CDR1 MNHEY, CDR2 SMNVEV (reference sequence). Deletions cut 0 bases from V and 2 bases from J, with 11 bases between. The sequenced part of the CDR3 DNA is TGTGCCAGCAGTTTATCCCCAGGGGAAGCCTACAATGAG. Amino acids: CASSLSPGEAYNE. The CDR3 reads in full as CASSLSPGEAYNEQFF.

In the case of this clone: The CDR3 goes on 3 residues after the read ends, and that part is filled in from the germline J gene. The chain links TRBV5-6 to TRBJ2-4; TRBD1 matches at 8 bases. Germline V gene sequence: CDR1 SGHDT, CDR2 YYEEEE. The CDR3 loop spans 13 amino acids. The CDR3 bases that were read are TGTGCCAGCAGCTTGGGGACAGGGAGCGGT. The encoded protein is CASSLGTGSG. The entire CDR3 protein is CASSLGTGSGQYF.

Comments on this clone: The read is 3 residues too short to cover the CDR3 end, so that end is filled in from the germline J gene. The chain joins TRBV2 to TRBJ2-2; D is ambiguous. Germline CDR1 SNHLY, CDR2 FYNNEI. The CDR3 extends over 15 amino acids. This CDR3 reads CASSDPVATNEKLFF. Partial CDR3 DNA: TGTGCCAGCAGTGATCCGGTTGCAACTAATGAAAAG.

With regard to this clone: Sequencing ends 3 residues short of the CDR3 end; the germline J gene provides the rest. This sequence joins TRBV5-6 and TRBJ2-2; possible D gene TRBD2, 6 bases. The CDR3 has 13 residues. V was cut by 3 bases and J by 8 bases, with 11 bases left in between. Germline V gene lookup returns CDR1 SGHDT and CDR2 YYEEEE. CDR3 DNA (partial): TGTGCCAGCAGCTCCGGGGGATCAGGGGAG. Translation gives CASSSGGSGE. The complete CDR3 reads CASSSGGSGELFF.

As regards this clone: The sequence runs out 3 residues before the end of the CDR3; the remainder is reconstructed from the germline J gene. The rearrangement links TRBV20-1 to TRBJ2-7; D ambiguous. This CDR3 has 11 residues. V gave up 3 bases and J gave up 6 bases, with 9 bases separating them. The germline CDR1 and CDR2 sequences are DFQATT and SNEGSKA (reference sequence). The CDR3 bases that were read are TGCAGTGCTAGCCTTCCCAGCGAG. It is translated as CSASLPSE. The whole CDR3 is CSASLPSEQYF.

Regarding this clone: The sequence runs out 3 residues before the end of the CDR3; the remainder is reconstructed from the germline J gene. The chain employs TRBV30 and TRBJ1-2, with a possible D match to TRBD1 (5 bases). V lost 7 bases to trimming and J lost 4 bases, with 16 bases between them. The CDR3 runs 13 residues. The germline V gene has CDR1 GTSNPN and CDR2 SVGIG (reference sequence). The CDR3 loop is CASLRDLGYGYTF. Partial CDR3 DNA: TGTGCCTCCCTCCGGGACTTGGGCTATGGC. Full variable domain (outside the CDR3, taken from reference TRBV30 and TRBJ1-2): SQTIHQWPATLVQPVGSPLSLECTVEGTSNPNLYWYRQAAGRGLQLLFYSVGIGQISSEVPQNLSASRPQDRQFILSSKKLLLSDSGFYLCASLRDLGYGYTFGSGTRLTVV.

Note on this clone: The read ends 3 residues early relative to the CDR3; the germline J gene fills the gap. This rearrangement joins TRBV18 to TRBJ1-2; no clear D gene. The CDR3 has 16 residues. With 0 bases removed from V and 4 bases from J, the gap between germline ends came to 15 bases. Germline V gene sequence: CDR1 KGHSH, CDR2 LQKENI. The sequenced CDR3 bases are TGTGCCAGCTCACCACCAGTGCAGGCACAAGGCTATGGC. It codes for CASSPPVQAQGYG. The whole CDR3 protein is CASSPPVQAQGYGYTF.

Regarding this clone: The sequenced fragment ends 3 residues before the CDR3 boundary, so the rest is inferred from the germline J gene. V gene TRBV30 combines with J gene TRBJ1-3; D is uncertain. Per the germline V gene, CDR1 is GTSNPN and CDR2 is SVGIG (reference sequence). This CDR3 spans 14 amino acids. V shed 7 bases and J shed 0 bases, with 13 bases lying between them. CDR3 DNA (partial): TGTGCCTCCCAGGAGGCAAGCTCTGGAAACACC. Its translation: CASQEASSGNT. The CDR3 in its entirety is CASQEASSGNTIYF.

Regarding this clone: The missing CDR3 end, 3 residues past where the read stops, is filled in from the germline J gene. The gene calls are TRBV10-1 and TRBJ2-1; D is perhaps TRBD2 (7 bases). The CDR3 consists of 15 residues. Germline CDR1 is WNHNN and CDR2 is SYGVQD (reference sequence). Trimming pared 3 bases from V and 4 bases from J, leaving 13 bases between. CDR3 sequence: CASSEGGGRYNEQFF. Incomplete CDR3 DNA: TGCGCCAGCAGTGAAGGGGGGGGCAGATACAATGAG.

Concerning this clone itself: The CDR3 extends 3 residues past the end of the read, so its final part is completed from the germline J gene. This sequence joins TRBV30 and TRBJ2-1; 10 nucleotides match TRBD2. Losses at the gene ends were 3 bases for V and 8 bases for J; bases not matched to a gene: 7. The CDR3 has 14 amino acids. The germline gives CDR1 GTSNPN, CDR2 SVGIG (reference sequence). CDR3 sequence reads: CAWRNTLAGDEQFF. The sequenced part of the CDR3 DNA is TGTGCCTGGAGAAACACGCTAGCGGGAGATGAG.

The part of the CDR3 DNA that was read is TGTGCCAGTTTTTCCGGGGAGACG. It codes for CASFSGET. The full CDR3 reads CASFSGETQYF. The chain is built from TRBV19 and TRBJ2-3; perhaps TRBD2 as D (5 bases). From the germline J gene comes the end of the CDR3, since the read stops 3 residues before it. The CDR3 consists of 11 residues. Germline V gene lookup returns CDR1 LNHDA and CDR2 SQIVND (reference sequence).

A note on this clone: The sequence runs out 3 residues before the end of the CDR3; the remainder is reconstructed from the germline J gene. The rearrangement uses TRBV11-3 and TRBJ2-7; weak D call: TRBD2 (5 bases). The V gene's germline CDR1 is SGHNT and CDR2 YENEEA. This CDR3 spans 14 amino acids. V lost 5 bases and J 6 bases, leaving 17 bases between the germline ends. The DNA read from the CDR3 is TGTGCCAGCAGCCACCACGGGGAGAGGCCCGAG. Protein: CASSHHGERPE. The CDR3 as a whole reads CASSHHGERPEQYF.

As regards this clone: The read gets to within 3 residues of the CDR3 end, and the germline J gene fills in the rest. The chain uses TRBV4-1 and TRBJ1-2, with D possibly matching TRBD1 (6 bases). Germline V gives CDR1 MGHRA, CDR2 YSYEKL. V gave up 0 bases and J gave up 4 bases, with 12 bases separating them. This CDR3 is 15 amino acids long. CDR3 DNA, as far as it was read: TGCGCCAGCAGCCAAGAAGGGGGATGGGGCTATGGC. Encoded protein: CASSQEGGWGYG. The full-length CDR3 reads as CASSQEGGWGYGYTF.

The DNA read from the CDR3 is TGTGCCAGTAGTACGGGGGTAGGCACTGAA. Its translation: CASSTGVGTE. The whole CDR3 protein reads CASSTGVGTEAFF. The chain employs TRBV19 and TRBJ1-1, with D perhaps matching TRBD1 (5 bases). The read comes to an end 3 residues before the CDR3 does, leaving the germline J gene to fill in the end. The CDR3 totals 13 residues. The germline V gene has CDR1 LNHDA and CDR2 SQIVND (reference sequence). Trimming took 4 bases from V and 4 from J, leaving 10 bases between them.

Turning to this clone: The read comes to an end 3 residues before the CDR3 does, leaving the germline J gene to fill in the end. The V call is TRBV5-4, the J call TRBJ1-2, with D hard to call. Per the germline V gene, CDR1 is SGHNT and CDR2 is YYREEE (reference sequence). This CDR3 spans 14 amino acids. The CDR3 bases that were read are TGTGCCAGCAGCTTGAGTCCCGGTGATGTGGGC. This encodes CASSLSPGDVG. In full, the CDR3 reads CASSLSPGDVGYTF.

With respect to this clone: The CDR3 end is not reached by the read, which stops 3 residues before it; the germline J gene fills it in. The chain couples TRBV18 to TRBJ1-2; 10 bases align to TRBD1. Looked up from germline, CDR1 is KGHSH and CDR2 is LQKENI. Trimming removed 2 bases from V and 4 bases from J; junction bases left unmatched: 7. The CDR3 spans 16 residues. The CDR3 is CASSPISGTGVYGYTF. The CDR3 DNA, read in part, is TGTGCCAGCTCACCAATCTCCGGGACAGGGGTCTATGGC.

As to this clone: The read is 3 residues too short to cover the CDR3 end, so that end is filled in from the germline J gene. The chain has TRBV7-2 and TRBJ2-4; maybe TRBD2 (5 bases). Germline V gives CDR1 SGHTA, CDR2 FQGNSA. CDR3 length: 14 amino acids. The DNA read from the CDR3 is TGTGCCAGCAGTCGTACTAGTGGGGTGGAGACT. This gives the protein CASSRTSGVET. The full CDR3 reads CASSRTSGVETQYF.

For this clone: The sequenced fragment ends 3 residues before the CDR3 boundary, so the rest is inferred from the germline J gene. The chain links TRBV10-3 to TRBJ1-1; possibly TRBD1 for D (5 bases). The length of the CDR3 is 16 residues. Deletions cut 5 bases from V and 0 bases from J, with 16 bases between. The germline gives CDR1 ENHRY, CDR2 SYGVKD. The CDR3 DNA, read in part, is TGTGCCATCAGTTTAGGCGGGGCCTCGGTGAACACTGAA. This codes for CAISLGGASVNTE. The entire CDR3 is CAISLGGASVNTEAFF.

Turning to this clone: Sequence at one end of the junction differs from germline and may be a read error. The CDR3 end falls 3 residues outside the read, so it is completed with the germline J gene. The same CDR3 arises from other DNA sequences in this sample as well. The rearrangement links TRBV7-2 to TRBJ1-3; D not certain. Per the germline V gene, CDR1 is SGHTA and CDR2 is FQGNSA. This CDR3 has 14 amino acids. The CDR3 protein is CASSLQFSGNTIYF. The CDR3 DNA, read in part, is TGTGCCAGCAGCCTACAGTTTAGTGGAAACACG.